The entry below describes one TCR beta chain. The clone's antigen remains unknown. One base away there is no much larger clone; base qualities are not given. Trimming takes 6 bases from V and 0 bases from J, and the germline ends sit 6 bases apart. Counted from cysteine to phenylalanine, this CDR3 has 12 amino acids. CDR3 DNA only is kept here, 36 bases in frame from base 1. CDR1 and CDR2, looked up from the germline V gene, are SQVTM and ANQGSEA. The source of the sample is a study of blood T cell repertoires in COVID-19 (dated by TCRdb to about 2020). With regard to the full study: Samples covering the acute and convalescent phases of COVID-19 were provided by collaborators in the United States, Italy and Spain. The prospective study material was composed of cDNA or gDNA derived from T cells, B-cell-depleted T cells, or PBMCs. The dataset comprised deeply sampled blood TCRbeta repertoires from subjects exposed to, actively infected with, or recovered from COVID-19. The repertoires were made available in a free public database intended to serve as a resource for research on the immune response to SARS-CoV-2. The samples were drawn from the first 160 participants of the ongoing ImmuneRACE study and from some 1,300 subjects provided by 6 global collaborators. A de-identified subject ID, COVID-19 status, age in years and sex were almost always included in the sample metadata. HLA class I and class II types, where available, came from metadata supplied by the sample provider rather than from assay-based typing. The research as a whole found: How much clinical and demographic metadata was included differed by source and by participant, and the metadata was provided uncurated.

The immunoSEQ Assay, a bias-controlled multiplex PCR, was used to amplify TCRbeta CDR3 regions from genomic DNA. Turning to the authors' computational methods: The number of nucleated cells in each sample was estimated from the amplification of reference gene primers within the assay. To quantify the absolute abundance of each unique TCRbeta CDR3 rearrangement, sequence reads were collapsed and filtered. For each sample, productive Simpson clonality was calculated as the square root of Simpson's diversity index across productive rearrangements. Here the immuneACCESS table is served through TCRdb, limited to in-frame sequences with V and J called. Missing clones are a known gap in these copies; in checked studies unresolved V genes cover under half, and the rest lacks a known reason. V and J calls and clone size come straight from that table; D and trimming were deduced from the DNA. The sample yields about 250,000 clones; around 86% were counted once. The ten largest make up 5% to 6% of the sample.

One collaborating source in Seattle enrolled patients during active infection and followed them longitudinally through the course of disease. Whole blood was collected in K2EDTA tubes by collaborating institutions according to the institutions' own protocols. Collaborator samples were shipped for TCRbeta analysis as frozen whole blood, isolated PBMCs, or DNA extracted from either sample type. The chain is made from TRBV29-1 and TRBJ1-3, with no confident D gene call. The source of this sequence is an elderly woman with COVID-19, enrolled during active disease. Sequenced: peripheral blood. Here the CDR3 is given as CSVQTSGNTIYF. The sequenced DNA: TGCAGCGTACAGACCTCTGGAAACACCATATATTTT.